The present T cell receptor beta chain was sequenced within a study of control samples from healthy donors and cancer patients. The ends were cut back, 2 bases at V and 5 bases at J, with 12 bases in the middle. The germline gives CDR1 KGHSY, CDR2 FQNENV. This CDR3 region has 14 residues. The assay was immunoSEQ multiplex PCR, and TCRdb's table has in-frame clones only and misses some. Of a few hundred thousand clones listed, about 93% are singletons. The sample was PBMCs. This clonotype was obtained from a middle-aged man with head and neck cancer. The chain links TRBV16 to TRBJ1-1, with D maybe TRBD1 (6 bases). As DNA, the CDR3 is TGTGCCAGCAGCCAAACACAGGGCGGGACTGAAGCTTTCTTT. Protein product: CASSQTQGGTEAFF. The complete variable domain, with remaining parts taken from reference TRBV16 and TRBJ1-1, reads GEEVAQTPKHLVRGEGQKAKLYCAPIKGHSYVFWYQQVLKNEFKFLISFQNENVFDETGMPKERFSAKCLPNSPCSLEIQATKLEDSAVYFCASSQTQGGTEAFFGQGTRLTVV.